Below, 3 T cell receptor beta chains from the same sample are listed, as sequenced in a study of CD8+CD57+ T cells in acquired aplastic anemia. CDR3 and TCR beta VDJ profiling relied on a genomic DNA template. TCRdb independently ran MiXCR on the reads; one entry per CDR3 protein. Of around 170,000 distinct CDR3 sequences listed, approximately 60% are singletons. Input material: sorted CD4+, CD8+, or CD8+CD57+ T cells (not recorded which) from PBMCs. The receptors shown here come from a human donor in good health.

The J gene is TRBJ2-5, the V gene TRBV13; 13 bases match TRBD2. V was clipped by 0 bases and J by 5 bases; unmatched bases: 6. CDR1 and CDR2 (germline): PRHDT, FYEKMQ (reference sequence). The CDR3 is 17 amino acids. The CDR3 spells CASSLGLAGGPDETQYF. The CDR3 nucleotides read TGTGCCAGCAGCTTAGGACTAGCGGGAGGGCCAGACGAGACCCAGTACTTC.

This clonotype appeared once. The chain couples TRBV7-2 to TRBJ2-7; unclear D gene. Germline V gene data show CDR1 as SGHTA and CDR2 as FQGNSA. The CDR3 sequence is 8 residues long. The CDR3 loop is CASSLGGV. In DNA form, the CDR3 reads TGTGCCAGCAGCTTAGGCGGAGTT.

The rearrangement uses TRBV29-1 and TRBJ2-7, with a tentative D call TRBD2 (5 bases). Trimming took 1 base from V and 0 from J, leaving 7 bases between them. Germline V lookup: CDR1 SQVTM, CDR2 ANQGSEA. CDR3 length equals 13 residues. CDR3 amino acids: CSVEGTASYEQYF. Here the CDR3 DNA reads TGCAGCGTTGAAGGGACTGCCTCCTACGAGCAGTACTTC.